This paragraph covers one T cell receptor beta chain sequence. The antigen is not known. Germline CDR1 and CDR2: MNHEY and SVGAGI. J gave up 5 bases and V 7 bases, and 11 bases lay outside the gene matches. The CDR3 sequence is 14 residues long. This sample is drawn from a study of cytomegalovirus exposure and HLA in healthy donors. The study, taken as a whole, reports: Earlier findings revealed that most TCR beta V segments proved productive either about 90% or about 30% of the time. Common viral pathogens (according to a later analysis) appeared linked to several of the most significant clusters. Reports indicated that the classifier achieved high specificity and sensitivity in diagnosing cytomegalovirus status.

PCR involved 60 Vbeta and 13 Jbeta primers. The table came from immunoSEQ multiplex PCR; TCRdb's copy has only in-frame clones and leaves some out. The profile shows some 150,000 clones, 82% of them singletons. This clonotype was obtained from a woman aged 45-65 years in good health and CMV-seropositive. This chain uses TRBV6-5 with TRBJ2-7; 7 bases line up with TRBD1. The sample comprised PBMCs. The DNA for the CDR3 is TGTGCCAGCAAAGCCGAGGGACAGTTCCACGAGCAGTACTTC. Its protein product is CASKAEGQFHEQYF.